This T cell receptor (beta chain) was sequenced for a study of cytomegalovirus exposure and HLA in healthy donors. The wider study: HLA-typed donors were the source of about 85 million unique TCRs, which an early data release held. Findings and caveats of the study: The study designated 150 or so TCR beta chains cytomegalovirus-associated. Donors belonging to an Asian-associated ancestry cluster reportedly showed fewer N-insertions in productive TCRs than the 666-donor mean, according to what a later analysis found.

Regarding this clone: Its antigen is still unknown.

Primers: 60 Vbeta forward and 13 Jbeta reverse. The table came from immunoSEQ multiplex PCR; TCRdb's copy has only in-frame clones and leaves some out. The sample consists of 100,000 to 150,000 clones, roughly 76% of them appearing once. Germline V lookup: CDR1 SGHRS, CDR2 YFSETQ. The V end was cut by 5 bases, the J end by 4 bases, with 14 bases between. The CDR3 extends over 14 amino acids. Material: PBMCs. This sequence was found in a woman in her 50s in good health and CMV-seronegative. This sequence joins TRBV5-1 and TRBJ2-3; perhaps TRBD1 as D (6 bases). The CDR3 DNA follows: TGCGCCAGCAGATTTGGACAGCCTCCAGATACGCAGTATTTT. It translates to CASRFGQPPDTQYF.